The rows below give T cell receptor beta chains drawn from one sample of a study of monozygotic twins with inflammatory bowel disease. TCRdb derives one entry per CDR3 protein from the 5' RACE reads, leaving out DNA. This sample's table reports 440,000 or so distinct CDR3 sequences. Sequencing was performed on blood. The origin of the receptors is a human donor with ulcerative colitis or Crohn's disease, or a healthy co-twin of an affected twin (not recorded which). Both conserved end residues are part of each CDR3. The order of the fields is V gene, J gene, CDR3 protein.

V gene: TRBV14; J gene: TRBJ2-1; CDR3 protein: CASSLLTSGSYNEQFF
V gene: TRBV28; J gene: TRBJ1-5; CDR3 protein: CASGTDAGNQPQHF
V gene: TRBV19; J gene: TRBJ2-6; CDR3 protein: CASSRGQGANVLTF
V gene: TRBV29-1; J gene: TRBJ2-2; CDR3 protein: CSVGRDRVHTGELFF
V gene: TRBV5-1; J gene: TRBJ2-1; CDR3 protein: CASSFVTAKNEQFF
V gene: TRBV9; J gene: TRBJ2-2; CDR3 protein: CASSVAPGQGNTGELFF
V gene: TRBV18; J gene: TRBJ2-5; CDR3 protein: CASSPSSGVETQYF
V gene: TRBV18; J gene: TRBJ1-4; CDR3 protein: CASSPAGSTNEKLFF
V gene: TRBV7-9; J gene: TRBJ2-6; CDR3 protein: CASSLGVQGTGANVLTF
V gene: TRBV5-4; J gene: TRBJ2-7; CDR3 protein: CASSPSRGARYEQYF
V gene: TRBV7-2; J gene: TRBJ2-6; CDR3 protein: CASSLHLSGANVLTF
V gene: TRBV19; J gene: TRBJ1-1; CDR3 protein: CASGSRGENLNTEAFF
V gene: TRBV7-2; J gene: TRBJ2-6; CDR3 protein: CASSSNSGANVLTF
V gene: TRBV30; J gene: TRBJ1-2; CDR3 protein: CAWSGERAYGYTF
V gene: TRBV7-9; J gene: TRBJ2-7; CDR3 protein: CASSPYWDRGTEQYF